Following are 14 T cell receptor beta chains from one sample sequenced in a study of T cells after yellow fever vaccination. TCRdb reprocessed the 5' RACE reads with MiXCR, giving one entry per CDR3 protein. The sample records around 320,000 distinct CDR3 sequences, about 10% being singletons. This sample comprised CD4+ T cells sorted from PBMCs, obtained 45 days after the yellow fever booster vaccination. Every receptor here comes from a man younger than 35 who received the YFV17D yellow fever vaccine.

This clonotype was picked up a small number of times. This sequence may be a read error, since a much larger clone differs from it by one base. V usage is TRBV7-9 and J usage is TRBJ1-1, with a weak D call TRBD1 (6 bases). The germline V and J ends were trimmed by 2 bases and 1 base, with 8 bases remaining between them. The germline gives CDR1 SEHNR, CDR2 FQNEAQ (reference sequence). This CDR3 contains 14 residues. The CDR3: CASSLQGRNTEAFF. For the CDR3, the DNA is TGTGCCAGCAGCTTACAGGGGAGGAACACTGAAGCTTTCTTT.

This clonotype appeared many times. The genes are TRBV3-1 and TRBJ1-5, with a weak D call TRBD1 (5 bases). V was shortened by 5 bases and J by 2 bases, with 13 bases between the two germline ends. The CDR3 has 15 amino acids. Germline CDR1 is LGHDT and CDR2 is YNNKEL (reference sequence). The CDR3 nucleotides are TGTGCCAGCAGCGGGACCTGGGGAGGCAATCAGCCCCAGCATTTT. It is translated as CASSGTWGGNQPQHF.

The chain uses TRBV2 and TRBJ2-3; a weak D match, TRBD2 (5 bases). Germline CDR1 reads SNHLY; CDR2 reads FYNNEI. The CDR3 consists of 15 residues. Trimming shortened V by 3 bases and J by 4 bases, and 14 bases separated the two germline ends. CDR3 bases: TGTGCCAGCAGTGATCCCGGGGAAGGAGCAGATACGCAGTATTTT. Translated: CASSDPGEGADTQYF.

The rearrangement uses TRBV20-1 and TRBJ2-3; 8 bases align to TRBD2. CDR1 is DFQATT and CDR2 is SNEGSKA in the germline V gene (reference sequence). This CDR3 has 14 amino acids. The trim removed 3 bases at V and 2 bases at J, leaving 4 bases unmatched. CDR3 amino acids: CSASGGAPTDTQYF. In DNA, the CDR3 is TGCAGTGCTAGCGGGGGGGCCCCCACAGATACGCAGTATTTT.

The chain is built from TRBV12-3 or TRBV12-4 and TRBJ2-3; TRBD2 agrees at 12 bases. Trimming removed 4 bases from V and 6 bases from J; junction bases left unmatched: 5. The CDR3 extends over 15 amino acids. This chain's CDR3 is CASSSGLAGLDTQYF. Here the CDR3 DNA reads TGTGCCAGCAGTTCAGGACTAGCGGGACTCGATACGCAGTATTTT.

This clonotype was recorded a few times. The V gene is TRBV27, the J gene TRBJ2-7, with D tentatively TRBD1 (5 bases). Trimming took off 6 bases at V and 1 base at J, with 19 bases between the two ends. Germline CDR1 MNHEY, CDR2 SMNVEV (reference sequence). CDR3 length: 16 amino acids. CDR3 protein: CASRPAAGRGSYEQYV. DNA of the CDR3: TGTGCCAGCAGACCCGCGGCAGGGCGTGGGTCCTACGAGCAGTACGTC.

The rearrangement uses TRBV24-1 and TRBJ2-3; either TRBD1 or TRBD2 may supply D (5 bases each). V was trimmed by 3 bases and J by 4 bases, leaving 16 bases between them. Germline V lookup: CDR1 KGHDR, CDR2 SFDVKD. The CDR3 has 16 residues. The CDR3 nucleotides read TGTGCCACCAGTGATAATCGGCAGGGAGTGGCAGATACGCAGTATTTT. Translating it yields CATSDNRQGVADTQYF.

This clonotype was seen a handful of times. This chain uses TRBV6-5 with TRBJ2-2; TRBD2 is a possible D gene (6 bases). The CDR3 runs to 19 residues. V lost 5 bases to trimming and J lost 0 bases, with 22 bases between them. Germline V CDR1 and CDR2: MNHEY, SVGAGI. CDR3 DNA sequence: TGTGCCAGCAGTCCGGGAAAAAGGGGACTGCCTCCGAACACCGGGGAGCTGTTTTTT. Translated: CASSPGKRGLPPNTGELFF.

This clonotype was counted only a few times. The chain is built from TRBV7-2 and TRBJ1-5; D is unclear. The germline gives CDR1 SGHTA, CDR2 FQGNSA. V was clipped by 5 bases and J by 0 bases, with 5 bases between them. This CDR3 comprises 13 residues. The CDR3, as DNA: TGTGCCAGCAGCGCTGATAGCAATCAGCCCCAGCATTTT. Encoded protein: CASSADSNQPQHF.

This clonotype was found a few times. The CDR3 is CASSLHSYGYTF. As DNA, the CDR3 is TGTGCCAGCAGTTTACACAGCTATGGCTACACCTTC. This rearrangement joins TRBV28 to TRBJ1-2; D ambiguous. Trimming stripped 2 bases from V and 4 bases from J, with 5 bases between. CDR1 MDHEN and CDR2 SYDVKM come from the germline V gene. This CDR3 contains 12 residues.

This clonotype was seen only a few times. The chain combines TRBV12-3 or TRBV12-4 with TRBJ1-4; no definite D call. V lost 8 bases to trimming and J lost 8 bases, with 24 bases between them. The CDR3 totals 16 residues. The CDR3 DNA is TGTGCCAGCGGACCTTCTTTTTCGAACCCGGGCGAAAAACTGTTTTTT. It codes for CASGPSFSNPGEKLFF.

The chain joins TRBV7-2 to TRBJ2-5, with D uncertain. CDR1 and CDR2 from the germline V gene are SGHTA and FQGNSA. Trimming left V 1 base short and J 5 bases short, with 5 bases between. CDR3 length equals 12 residues. The CDR3 region is CASSLGVETQYF. The DNA of the CDR3 is TGTGCCAGCAGCTTAGGCGTGGAGACCCAGTACTTC. Full variable domain (remainder filled in from reference TRBV7-2 and TRBJ2-5): GAGVSQSPSNKVTEKGKDVELRCDPISGHTALYWYRQSLGQGLEFLIYFQGNSAPDKSGLPSDRFSAERTGGSVSTLTIQRTQQEDSAVYLCASSLGVETQYFGPGTRLLVL.

This chain links TRBV5-1 with TRBJ2-5; the match to TRBD1 covers 9 bases. V shed 4 bases, J shed 3 bases, and the junction held 7 bases outside the gene matches. Germline V lookup: CDR1 SGHRS, CDR2 YFSETQ. The length of the CDR3 is 15 residues. CDR3 bases: TGCGCCAGCAGCCCGGGACAGGGTGTTGAAGAGACCCAGTACTTC. Translation gives CASSPGQGVEETQYF. The full variable domain, in which reference TRBV5-1 and TRBJ2-5 provide the parts outside the CDR3, is KAGVTQTPRYLIKTRGQQVTLSCSPISGHRSVSWYQQTPGQGLQFLFEYFSETQRNKGNFPGRFSGRQFSNSRSEMNVSTLELGDSALYLCASSPGQGVEETQYFGPGTRLLVL.

In this sample, this clonotype turned up a few times. The rearrangement links TRBV4-2 to TRBJ1-4; D is ambiguous. This CDR3 contains 15 residues. Per the germline V gene, CDR1 is LGHNA and CDR2 is YNFKEQ. V was shortened by 0 bases and J by 7 bases, with 12 bases between the two germline ends. CDR3 coding DNA: TGTGCCAGCAGCCAAGATCTTAAGTTTACTGAAAAACTGTTTTTT. Protein sequence: CASSQDLKFTEKLFF.